The 8 T cell receptor beta chains in this list originate from one sample, sequenced in a study of spatial heterogeneity in lung cancer. Overall study results and limits: Within tumors, counts of expanded alpha and beta TCRs tracked tumor mutation counts.

The antigens for these receptors are not known. As to time point: sample taken at primary tumor resection. TCRdb used MiXCR to reprocess the 5' RACE reads, holding one entry per CDR3 protein. The sample holds approximately 10,000 distinct CDR3 sequences; more than 4.5% are singletons and the top ten take under 15%. The sample here was lung tumor tissue, taken at surgery. These receptors all come from a male donor with early-stage non-small cell lung cancer.

The sample holds many counts of this clonotype. With the library built for alpha chains, this beta chain is off target and its frequency is not meaningful. This rearrangement joins TRBV28 to TRBJ2-7, with D hard to call. The germline V gene has CDR1 MDHEN and CDR2 SYDVKM. V gave up 1 base and J gave up 2 bases, with 3 bases separating them. There are 12 residues in the CDR3. The CDR3 here is CASSLYTYEQYF. CDR3 in DNA: TGTGCCAGCAGTTTATACACCTACGAGCAGTACTTC.

This clonotype was detected ten times or more. This beta chain is a stray read from a library made for alpha chains; its abundance is not meaningful. The chain employs TRBV18 and TRBJ2-1, with D perhaps TRBD2 (6 bases). CDR3 length: 13 residues. Trimming took off 4 bases at V and 6 bases at J, with 10 bases between the two ends. Germline V gene lookup returns CDR1 KGHSH and CDR2 LQKENI. CDR3 amino acids: CASSLMRGNEQFF. Written as DNA, the CDR3 is TGTGCCAGCTCACTTATGCGGGGCAATGAGCAGTTCTTC.

Comment on this clonotype: Little can be read into the size of this beta chain, an off-target read in a library designed for alpha chains. The V gene is TRBV28, the J gene TRBJ2-1, with 7 bases fitting TRBD2. The CDR3 covers 16 residues. Germline CDR1 is MDHEN and CDR2 is SYDVKM. The trim removed 2 bases at V and 1 base at J, leaving 5 bases unmatched. Here the CDR3 reads CASSLNSGGSYNEQFF. For the CDR3, the DNA is TGTGCCAGCAGTTTAAATTCGGGAGGATCCTACAATGAGCAGTTCTTC.

This clonotype showed up many times. Because this beta chain is a stray read in a library intended to capture alpha chains, its abundance should not be given much weight. The J gene is TRBJ2-7, the V gene TRBV7-2; 14 nucleotides line up with TRBD2. This CDR3 is built from 19 residues. Per germline, CDR1 SGHTA and CDR2 FQGNSA. J lost 0 bases, V lost 5 bases, and 12 bases had no gene match. The CDR3 region is CASSPGLAGAGGSSYEQYF. CDR3 sequence (DNA): TGTGCCAGCAGCCCGGGACTAGCGGGGGCCGGGGGAAGCTCCTACGAGCAGTACTTC.

Notes on this clonotype: The library was designed around alpha chains, so this beta chain is a stray read whose abundance carries little weight. V is TRBV7-2 and J is TRBJ2-1; the D is unclear. The germline V gene encodes CDR1 SGHTA and CDR2 FQGNSA. Trimming stripped 5 bases from V and 5 bases from J, with 10 bases between. The CDR3 length is 13 residues. CDR3 amino acids: CASSPLANNEQFF. The DNA for the CDR3 is TGTGCCAGCAGCCCTTTGGCGAACAATGAGCAGTTCTTC.

This clonotype was seen many times. This beta chain is a stray sequence in a library constructed for alpha chains; its clone size is not meaningful. The rearrangement uses TRBV6-6 and TRBJ1-5, with a tentative D call TRBD1 (5 bases). V lost 3 bases and J lost 7, with 7 bases in between. Germline-derived CDR1 and CDR2 are MNHNY and SVGAGI (reference sequence). The CDR3 loop spans 12 amino acids. The DNA of the CDR3 is TGTGCCAGCAGTTATGGGGACCAGCCCCAGCATTTT. It encodes CASSYGDQPQHF.

The table lists this clonotype with many counts. For a library built for alpha chains, this beta chain is a stray read; little rests on its size. The chain couples TRBV5-6 to TRBJ1-5; D gene ambiguous. Trimming left V 4 bases short and J 5 bases short, with 7 bases between. The CDR3 extends over 12 amino acids. Germline V gives CDR1 SGHDT, CDR2 YYEEEE. DNA for the CDR3: TGTGCCAGCAGCGTTAGTGATCAGCCCCAGCATTTT. Translation gives CASSVSDQPQHF.

This clonotype has a count of ten or more. This beta chain represents an off-target read in a library built for alpha chains; its size is of limited meaning. The chain recombines TRBV10-3 with TRBJ2-5, with TRBD2 matching over 8 bases. Germline loops: CDR1 ENHRY, CDR2 SYGVKD. Losses at the gene ends were 4 bases for V and 5 bases for J; bases not matched to a gene: 9. There are 15 residues in the CDR3. The CDR3 nucleotides read TGTGCCATCAGTGGAAGTAATAGCGGGGTTGAGACCCAGTACTTC. It specifies CAISGSNSGVETQYF.